The 17 T cell receptor beta chains below come from one sample, sequenced in a study of T cells in Graves' hyperthyroidism and ophthalmopathy. What was amplified from RNA transcripts were TCR beta CDR3 regions. First-round RT-PCR of the TCR CDR3 relied on the HTBI primer set. TCRdb re-called the multiplex PCR reads through MiXCR, storing one row per CDR3 protein. The data contain about 210,000 distinct CDR3 sequences, under 20% of them seen just once; the ten biggest clones take up under 65%. The sequencing input was blood. The receptors were sampled from a man aged 50 or older with Graves' hyperthyroidism.

As regards this clonotype: A much larger clone lies a single base off, so this may be a read error. The chain's CDR3 is CASSLAPTGLEQYF. Written as DNA, the CDR3 is TGTGCCAGCAGCTTAGCCCCGACAGGGCTCGAGCAGTACTTC. The V and J genes are TRBV11-3 and TRBJ2-7, with TRBD1 matching over 7 bases. CDR1 is SGHNT and CDR2 is YENEEA in the germline V gene. The V and J ends lost 1 base and 6 bases, in that order; junction bases with no gene match: 6. The CDR3 contains 14 residues.

This clonotype has at least ten counts. The V call is TRBV11-3, the J call TRBJ1-1; D ambiguous. The CDR3 is 14 residues long. CDR1 and CDR2 from the germline V gene are SGHNT and YENEEA. Trimming took 4 bases from V and 3 from J, leaving 12 bases between them. As DNA, the CDR3 is TGTGCCAGCAGCTCTGCAAGGGCGGACACTGAAGCTTTCTTT. Amino acid sequence: CASSSARADTEAFF.

This clonotype was seen only a few times. This chain uses TRBV20-1 with TRBJ1-2, with a tentative D call TRBD1 (5 bases). Looked up from germline, CDR1 is DFQATT and CDR2 is SNEGSKA (reference sequence). V lost 3 bases and J 4 bases, leaving 15 bases between the germline ends. The CDR3 is 14 amino acids. CDR3 bases: TGCAGTGCTAGGGCGGGGCCAGATGGCTATGGCTACACCTTC. Protein sequence: CSARAGPDGYGYTF.

This clonotype was detected ten times or more. The rearrangement links TRBV30 to TRBJ1-1; D gene unclear. The V and J ends lost 2 bases and 7 bases respectively, with 5 bases between them. CDR3 size: 10 residues. The germline V gene has CDR1 GTSNPN and CDR2 SVGIG (reference sequence). CDR3 coding DNA: TGTGCCTGGAGTAGCAATGAAGCTTTCTTT. This gives the protein CAWSSNEAFF.

The chain carries TRBV20-1 and TRBJ2-1; D might be TRBD1 or TRBD2, each matching 5 bases. CDR3 length: 15 residues. From germline, CDR1 is DFQATT and CDR2 SNEGSKA (reference sequence). Trimming pared 0 bases from V and 9 bases from J, leaving 18 bases between. CDR3 nucleotide sequence: TGCAGTGCTAGAGAGGGTGCAGGGCCGAGGGTTGAGCAGTTCTTC. It is translated as CSAREGAGPRVEQFF.

This clonotype was found many times. The gene calls are TRBV12-3 or TRBV12-4 and TRBJ1-2; TRBD1 matches at 8 bases. The CDR3 is made up of 16 amino acids. V lost 3 bases, J lost 5 bases, and 11 bases stayed unmatched. Here the CDR3 reads CASSFRTGSRLYGYTF. The CDR3 bases are TGTGCCAGCAGTTTCCGGACAGGGAGTCGCCTATATGGCTACACCTTC.

This clonotype has more than one count but fewer than ten. The CDR3 protein is CAWNRDRSYEQYF. The CDR3 coding sequence is TGTGCCTGGAACCGAGACAGATCCTACGAGCAGTACTTC. The rearrangement uses TRBV30 and TRBJ2-7; D may be TRBD1 (5 bases). The germline CDR1 and CDR2 sequences are GTSNPN and SVGIG (reference sequence). The CDR3 is 13 residues long. The germline V and J ends were trimmed by 4 bases and 1 base, with 11 bases remaining between them.

Of note for this clonotype: A read error may explain this, as a much larger clone is one base away. V is TRBV12-3 or TRBV12-4 and J is TRBJ2-7, with D uncertain. V dropped 8 bases and J dropped 2 bases, with 13 bases sitting between them. The CDR3 extends over 13 amino acids. As DNA, the CDR3 is TGTGCCAGCGGCGATGGTGGACCCTACGAGCAGTACTTC. This sequence encodes CASGDGGPYEQYF.

The chain has TRBV9 and TRBJ2-1; TRBD1 might be the D (7 bases). Germline CDR1 reads SGDLS; CDR2 reads YYNGEE. The V gene lost 9 bases and the J gene lost 8 bases, with 27 bases spanning the gap. The CDR3 is 16 residues long. The CDR3 region is CATQGRGRLEGDEQFF. CDR3 nucleotide sequence: TGTGCCACCCAGGGAAGGGGGCGCCTGGAGGGGGATGAGCAGTTCTTC.

The chain uses TRBV11-2 and TRBJ2-7; maybe TRBD1 (8 bases). Per germline, CDR1 SGHAT and CDR2 FQNNGV. V lost 2 bases and J lost 6, with 11 bases in between. The CDR3 runs to 13 residues. The CDR3 spells CASSLNRGGEQYF. CDR3 nucleotide sequence: TGTGCCAGCAGCTTAAACAGGGGGGGCGAGCAGTACTTC.

This clonotype was counted many times. The chain links TRBV11-3 to TRBJ2-7, with D tentatively TRBD1 or TRBD2 (5 bases each). The CDR3 has 13 residues. The V end lost 4 bases, the J end lost 4 bases, and 11 bases lay between the germline ends. Looked up from germline, CDR1 is SGHNT and CDR2 is YENEEA. DNA for the CDR3: TGTGCCAGCAGCTCTGGGACGGTTTACGAGCAGTACTTC. This encodes CASSSGTVYEQYF.

At least ten counts were recorded for this clonotype. The V and J genes are TRBV24-1 and TRBJ2-5; TRBD1 might be the D (5 bases). Trimming pared 4 bases from V and 4 bases from J, leaving 9 bases between. Per germline, CDR1 KGHDR and CDR2 SFDVKD. The CDR3 spans 13 residues. The CDR3 here is CATSDTTAETQYF. In DNA form, the CDR3 reads TGTGCCACCAGTGACACGACAGCAGAGACCCAGTACTTC.

Comment on this clonotype: With a much larger clone just one base away, this may be a read error. The J gene is TRBJ2-3, the V gene TRBV7-9; TRBD2 agrees at 9 bases. Germline CDR1 SEHNR, CDR2 FQNEAQ (reference sequence). The CDR3 has 15 residues. J was trimmed by 4 bases and V by 2 bases; bases with no gene match: 4. The CDR3 here is CASSLTAGGPDTQYF. The CDR3 bases are TGTGCCAGCAGCTTAACAGCGGGAGGCCCAGATACGCAGTATTTT.

This clonotype was recorded at least ten times. The chain recombines TRBV15 with TRBJ2-7; D remains ambiguous. Germline lookup yields CDR1 LNHNV and CDR2 YYDKDF (reference sequence). The CDR3 extends over 15 amino acids. With 4 bases removed from V and 5 bases from J, the gap between germline ends came to 18 bases. The CDR3 sequence: CATSKDPLKGHEQYF. CDR3 in DNA: TGTGCCACCAGCAAAGATCCCTTAAAGGGCCACGAGCAGTACTTC.

This clonotype has a handful of counts. This rearrangement joins TRBV11-3 to TRBJ2-4, with 8 bases matching TRBD1. Germline-derived CDR1 and CDR2 are SGHNT and YENEEA. J gave up 5 bases and V 3 bases, and 6 bases lay outside the gene matches. The CDR3 contains 15 residues. The CDR3 region has the DNA TGTGCCAGCAGCTTCGGGCAGACAGGGGAAAACATTCAGTACTTC. Translation: CASSFGQTGENIQYF.

This clonotype was picked up a small number of times. The chain carries TRBV6-1 and TRBJ1-1; D is possibly TRBD1 (5 bases). The germline V gene has CDR1 MNHNS and CDR2 SASEGT. V was cut by 4 bases and J by 5 bases, with 17 bases left in between. This CDR3 is 15 amino acids long. The DNA of the CDR3 is TGTGCCAGCAGTGCCCGGACAAGCCTCTCGACTGAAGCTTTCTTT. Residues: CASSARTSLSTEAFF.

This clonotype was detected a few times. This chain joins TRBV12-3 or TRBV12-4 and TRBJ2-2; D remains ambiguous. Between the trimmed V and J ends, which lost 2 bases and 1 base, there was a span of 5 bases. The CDR3 spans 14 residues. In DNA form, the CDR3 reads TGTGCCAGCAGTTTATCAGAGAACACCGGGGAGCTGTTTTTT. It specifies CASSLSENTGELFF.